This TCR beta chain was captured by sequencing in a study of blood T cell repertoires in COVID-19. At the level of the study: Nucleic acid was either cDNA or gDNA, and it came from T cells, B-cell-depleted T cells, or PBMCs.

As processed by the authors: Cell counts per sample came from amplifying reference gene primers. Clones were sequenced by immunoSEQ multiplex PCR, and TCRdb holds only the in-frame ones, with some missing. V and J calls and clone size are as listed in that table; D and trimming were resolved from the DNA. The table lists a few hundred thousand clones, more than 75% of them singletons. V lost 2 bases, J lost 1 base, and 5 bases lay in between. Germline CDR1 reads KGHSH; CDR2 reads LQKENI. This CDR3 has 13 amino acids. The source of this sequence is a man aged 60-69 years who had recovered from COVID-19. The source material was peripheral blood. This chain links TRBV18 with TRBJ2-5; D is unclear. DNA for the CDR3: TGTGCCAGCTCACCAGGCAGCCAAGAGACCCAGTACTTC. It is translated as CASSPGSQETQYF. The variable domain in full, completed from reference TRBV18 and TRBJ2-5, reads NAGVMQNPRHLVRRRGQEARLRCSPMKGHSHVYWYRQLPEEGLKFMVYLQKENIIDESGMPKERFSAEFPKEGPSILRIQQVVRGDSAAYFCASSPGSQETQYFGPGTRLLVL.